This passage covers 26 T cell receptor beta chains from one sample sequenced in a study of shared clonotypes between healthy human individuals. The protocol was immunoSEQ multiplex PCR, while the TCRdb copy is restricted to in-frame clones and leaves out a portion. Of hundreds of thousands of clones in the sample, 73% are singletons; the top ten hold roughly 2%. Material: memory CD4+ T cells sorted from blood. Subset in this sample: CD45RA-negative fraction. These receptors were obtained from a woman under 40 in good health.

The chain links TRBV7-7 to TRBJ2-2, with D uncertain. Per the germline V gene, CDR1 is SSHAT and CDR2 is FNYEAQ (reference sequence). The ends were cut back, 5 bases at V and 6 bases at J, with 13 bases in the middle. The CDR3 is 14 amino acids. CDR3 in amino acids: CASSPGRPPGELFF. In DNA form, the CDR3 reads TGTGCCAGCAGCCCCGGACGGCCGCCCGGGGAGCTGTTTTTT.

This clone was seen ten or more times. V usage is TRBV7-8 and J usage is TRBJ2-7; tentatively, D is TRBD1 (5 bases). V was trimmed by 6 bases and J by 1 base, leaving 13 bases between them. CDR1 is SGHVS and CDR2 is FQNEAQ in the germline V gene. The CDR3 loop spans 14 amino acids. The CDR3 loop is CASSFRTHSYEQYF. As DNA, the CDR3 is TGTGCCAGCAGTTTCAGGACACATTCCTACGAGCAGTACTTC.

The CDR3 here is CASSFAGGPGYEQYF. In nucleotides, the CDR3 is TGTGCCAGCAGTTTTGCGGGAGGTCCTGGCTACGAGCAGTACTTC. This sequence joins TRBV28 and TRBJ2-7, with 8 positions matching TRBD2. V trimming: 3 bases; J trimming: 3 bases; junction bases outside the gene matches: 7. The length of the CDR3 is 15 residues. Germline V gene lookup returns CDR1 MDHEN and CDR2 SYDVKM. The variable domain in full, with the rest retrieved from reference TRBV28 and TRBJ2-7, is DVKVTQSSRYLVKRTGEKVFLECVQDMDHENMFWYRQDPGLGLRLIYFSYDVKMKEKGDIPEGYSVSREKKERFSLILESASTNQTSMYLCASSFAGGPGYEQYFGPGTRLTVT.

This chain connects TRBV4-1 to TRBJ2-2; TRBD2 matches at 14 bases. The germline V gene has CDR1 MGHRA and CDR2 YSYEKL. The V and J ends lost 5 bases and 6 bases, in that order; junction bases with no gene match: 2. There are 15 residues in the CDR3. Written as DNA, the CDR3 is TGCGCCAGCAGCAAGGGACTAGCGGGAGCCGGGGAGCTGTTTTTT. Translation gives CASSKGLAGAGELFF.

CDR3 bases: TGTGCCAGCCATGGCCGAAGGGCCAAAAACATTCAGTACTTC. Its translation: CASHGRRAKNIQYF. This sequence joins TRBV28 and TRBJ2-4, with D unclear. CDR3 length equals 14 residues. Germline V gives CDR1 MDHEN, CDR2 SYDVKM. Trimming took 8 bases from V and 1 from J, leaving 12 bases between them.

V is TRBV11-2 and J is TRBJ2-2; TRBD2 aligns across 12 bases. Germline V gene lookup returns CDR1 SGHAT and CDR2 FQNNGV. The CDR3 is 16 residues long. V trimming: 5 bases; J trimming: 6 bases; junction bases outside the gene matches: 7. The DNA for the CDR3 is TGTGCCAGCAGCAGCGGACTAGCGGGGAGATCCGGGGAGCTGTTTTTT. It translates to CASSSGLAGRSGELFF. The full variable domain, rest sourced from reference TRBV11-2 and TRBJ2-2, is EAGVAQSPRYKIIEKRQSVAFWCNPISGHATLYWYQQILGQGPKLLIQFQNNGVVDDSQLPKDRFSAERLKGVDSTLKIQPAKLEDSAVYLCASSSGLAGRSGELFFGEGSRLTVL.

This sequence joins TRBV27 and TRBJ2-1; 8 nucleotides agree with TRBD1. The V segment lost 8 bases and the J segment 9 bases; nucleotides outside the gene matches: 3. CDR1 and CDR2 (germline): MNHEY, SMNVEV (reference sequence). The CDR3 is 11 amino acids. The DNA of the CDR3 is TGTGCCAGCTCACAGGGGGTTGAGCAGTTCTTC. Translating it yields CASSQGVEQFF.

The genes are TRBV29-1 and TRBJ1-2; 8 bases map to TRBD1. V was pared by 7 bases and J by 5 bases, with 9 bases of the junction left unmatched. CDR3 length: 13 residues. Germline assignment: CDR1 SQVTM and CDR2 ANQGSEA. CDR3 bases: TGCAGCGGAGGACAGGGCTCGGGGTATGGCTACACCTTC. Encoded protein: CSGGQGSGYGYTF.

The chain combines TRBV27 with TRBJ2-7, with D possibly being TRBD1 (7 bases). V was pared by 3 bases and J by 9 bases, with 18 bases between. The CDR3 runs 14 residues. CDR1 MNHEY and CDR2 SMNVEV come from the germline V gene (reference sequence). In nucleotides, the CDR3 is TGTGCCAGCAGTTTCGGGGGACAGCCGGCTCGGCAGTACTTC. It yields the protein CASSFGGQPARQYF.

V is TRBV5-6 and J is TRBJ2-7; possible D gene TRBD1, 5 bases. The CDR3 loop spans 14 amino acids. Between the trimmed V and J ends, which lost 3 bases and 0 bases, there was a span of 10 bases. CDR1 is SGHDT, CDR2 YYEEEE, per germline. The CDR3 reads CASSSYRSSYEQYF. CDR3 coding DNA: TGTGCCAGCAGCTCGTACAGGAGCTCCTACGAGCAGTACTTC.

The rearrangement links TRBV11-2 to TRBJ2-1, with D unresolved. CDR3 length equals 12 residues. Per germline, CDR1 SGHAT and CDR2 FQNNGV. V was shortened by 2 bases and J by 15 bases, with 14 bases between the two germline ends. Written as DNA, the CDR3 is TGTGCCAGCAGCTTAAACGGAAGGCAACCGTTCTTC. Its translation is CASSLNGRQPFF.

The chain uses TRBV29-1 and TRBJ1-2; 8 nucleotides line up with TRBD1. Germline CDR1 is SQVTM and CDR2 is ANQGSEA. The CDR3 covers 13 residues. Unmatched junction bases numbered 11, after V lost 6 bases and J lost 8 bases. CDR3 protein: CSVAVTGVRGYTF. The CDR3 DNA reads TGCAGCGTCGCGGTGACAGGGGTTCGAGGCTACACCTTC. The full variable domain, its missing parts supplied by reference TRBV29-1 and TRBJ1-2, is SAVISQKPSRDICQRGTSLTIQCQVDSQVTMMFWYRQQPGQSLTLIATANQGSEATYESGFVIDKFPISRPNLTFSTLTVSNMSPEDSSIYLCSVAVTGVRGYTFGSGTRLTVV.

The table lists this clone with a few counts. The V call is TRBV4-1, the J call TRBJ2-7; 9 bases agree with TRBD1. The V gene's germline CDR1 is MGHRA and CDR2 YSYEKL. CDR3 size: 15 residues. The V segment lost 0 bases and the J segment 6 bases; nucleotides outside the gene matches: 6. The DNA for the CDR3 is TGCGCCAGCAGCCAAGACACCGGGACAGGGAGCGAGCAGTACTTC. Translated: CASSQDTGTGSEQYF.

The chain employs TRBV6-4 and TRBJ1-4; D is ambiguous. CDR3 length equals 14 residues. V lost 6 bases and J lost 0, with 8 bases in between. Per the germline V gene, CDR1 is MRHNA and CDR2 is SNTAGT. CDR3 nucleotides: TGTGCCAGCAGAGGAAAGTCAACTAATGAAAAACTGTTTTTT. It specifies CASRGKSTNEKLFF.

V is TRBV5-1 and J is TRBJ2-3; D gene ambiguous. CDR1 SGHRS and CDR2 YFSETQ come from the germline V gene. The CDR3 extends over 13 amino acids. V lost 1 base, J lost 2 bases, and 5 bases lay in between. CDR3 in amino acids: CASSLLFTDTQYF. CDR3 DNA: TGCGCCAGCAGCTTGTTGTTCACAGATACGCAGTATTTT. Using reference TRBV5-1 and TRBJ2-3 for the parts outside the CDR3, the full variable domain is KAGVTQTPRYLIKTRGQQVTLSCSPISGHRSVSWYQQTPGQGLQFLFEYFSETQRNKGNFPGRFSGRQFSNSRSEMNVSTLELGDSALYLCASSLLFTDTQYFGPGTRLTVL.

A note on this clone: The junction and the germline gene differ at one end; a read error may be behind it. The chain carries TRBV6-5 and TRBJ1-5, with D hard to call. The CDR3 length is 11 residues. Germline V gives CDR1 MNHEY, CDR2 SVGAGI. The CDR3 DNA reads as TGTGCCAGCAGTGACTCCTGGCCCCAGCATTTT. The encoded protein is CASSDSWPQHF.

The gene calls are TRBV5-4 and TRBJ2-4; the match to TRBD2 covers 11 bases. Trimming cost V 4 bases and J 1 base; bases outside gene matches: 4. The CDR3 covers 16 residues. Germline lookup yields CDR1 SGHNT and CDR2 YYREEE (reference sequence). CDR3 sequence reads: CASSPTSGIAKNIQYF. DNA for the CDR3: TGTGCCAGCAGCCCGACTAGCGGGATTGCCAAAAACATTCAGTACTTC.

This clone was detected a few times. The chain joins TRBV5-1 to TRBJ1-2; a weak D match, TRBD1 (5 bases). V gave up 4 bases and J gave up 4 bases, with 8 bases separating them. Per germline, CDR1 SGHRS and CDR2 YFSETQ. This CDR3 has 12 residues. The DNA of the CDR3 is TGCGCCAGCAGCACCACAGGCTATGGCTACACCTTC. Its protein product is CASSTTGYGYTF.

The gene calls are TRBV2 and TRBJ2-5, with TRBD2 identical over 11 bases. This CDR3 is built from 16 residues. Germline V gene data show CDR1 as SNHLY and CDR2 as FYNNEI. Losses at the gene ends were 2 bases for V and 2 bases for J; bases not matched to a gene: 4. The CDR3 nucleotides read TGTGCCAGCAGTGAAAGGGGACTAGCGGTACAAGAGACCCAGTACTTC. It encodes CASSERGLAVQETQYF.

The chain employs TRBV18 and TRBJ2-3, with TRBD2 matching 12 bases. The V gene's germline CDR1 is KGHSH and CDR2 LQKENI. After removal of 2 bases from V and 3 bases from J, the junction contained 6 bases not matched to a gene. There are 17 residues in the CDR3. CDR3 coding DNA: TGTGCCAGCTCACCATTCCCGACTAGCGGGAGAACAGATACGCAGTATTTT. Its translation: CASSPFPTSGRTDTQYF.

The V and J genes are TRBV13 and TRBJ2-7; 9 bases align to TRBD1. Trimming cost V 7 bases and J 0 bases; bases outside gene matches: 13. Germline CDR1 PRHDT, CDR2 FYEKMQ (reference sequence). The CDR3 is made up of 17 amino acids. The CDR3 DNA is TGTGCCAGCAAAAAACTCGGGACAGGGACCAGCTCCTACGAGCAGTACTTC. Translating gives CASKKLGTGTSSYEQYF.

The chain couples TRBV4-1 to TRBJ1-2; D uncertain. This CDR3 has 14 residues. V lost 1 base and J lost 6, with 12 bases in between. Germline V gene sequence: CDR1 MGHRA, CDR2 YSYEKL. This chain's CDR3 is CASSQVLVLDGYTF. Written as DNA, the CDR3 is TGCGCCAGCAGCCAAGTCCTGGTTTTAGATGGCTACACCTTC.

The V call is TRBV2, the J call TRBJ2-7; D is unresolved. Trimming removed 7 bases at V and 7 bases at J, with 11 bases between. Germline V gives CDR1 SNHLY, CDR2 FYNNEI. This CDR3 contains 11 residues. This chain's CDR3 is CASTYESEQYF. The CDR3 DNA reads TGTGCCAGCACTTATGAGTCTGAGCAGTACTTC.

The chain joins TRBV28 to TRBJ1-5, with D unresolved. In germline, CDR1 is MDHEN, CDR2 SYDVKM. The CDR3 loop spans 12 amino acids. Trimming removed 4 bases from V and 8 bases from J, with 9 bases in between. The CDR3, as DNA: TGTGCCAGCAGTTCACCGGGGAAGCCCCAGCATTTT. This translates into CASSSPGKPQHF.

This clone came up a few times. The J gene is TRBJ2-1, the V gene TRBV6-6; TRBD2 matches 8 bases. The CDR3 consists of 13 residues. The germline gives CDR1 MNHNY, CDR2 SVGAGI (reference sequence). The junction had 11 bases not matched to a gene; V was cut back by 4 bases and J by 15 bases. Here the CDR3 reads CASSWTSWKDPFF. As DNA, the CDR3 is TGTGCCAGCAGTTGGACTAGCTGGAAGGACCCGTTCTTC.

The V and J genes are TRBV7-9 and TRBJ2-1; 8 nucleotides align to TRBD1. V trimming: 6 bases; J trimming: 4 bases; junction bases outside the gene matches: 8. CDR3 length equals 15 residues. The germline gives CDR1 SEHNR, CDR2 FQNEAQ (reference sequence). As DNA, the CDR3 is TGTGCCAGCAGTCCCAGGGACAGGAGATACAATGAGCAGTTCTTC. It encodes CASSPRDRRYNEQFF.